The 26 T cell receptor beta chains listed next were all sequenced from one sample in a study of blood T cell repertoires in COVID-19. Profiling relied on immunoSEQ multiplex PCR, and the TCRdb table lists in-frame clones only, not all of them. The sample shows approximately 270,000 clones, 89% of them seen only once. Sequencing was done on a sample of PBMCs or T cells enriched from blood (not recorded which). Receptors originate from a woman aged 60-70 years who had recovered from COVID-19.

This CDR3 is CATSSLQTNEKLFF. CDR3 sequence (DNA): TGTGCCACCAGCAGTTTACAGACTAATGAAAAACTGTTTTTT. The gene calls are TRBV15 and TRBJ1-4; no clear D gene. Germline lookup yields CDR1 LNHNV and CDR2 YYDKDF (reference sequence). The CDR3 sequence is 14 residues long. V was clipped by 3 bases and J by 2 bases, with 7 bases between them.

This chain uses TRBV28 with TRBJ1-3, with no clear D. Trimming left V 2 bases short and J 0 bases short, with 8 bases between. Germline CDR1 MDHEN, CDR2 SYDVKM. The CDR3 contains 15 residues. This chain's CDR3 is CASSLQVRSGNTIYF. DNA for the CDR3: TGTGCCAGCAGTTTACAGGTTCGCTCTGGAAACACCATATATTTT.

The CDR3 DNA sequence: TGCGCCAGTTCCGCAGGGGGGATGAACGAGCAGTACTTC. Translated, it gives CASSAGGMNEQYF. The V and J genes are TRBV5-1 and TRBJ2-7, with a tentative D call TRBD1 (7 bases). Germline lookup yields CDR1 SGHRS and CDR2 YFSETQ. V was shortened by 8 bases and J by 5 bases, with 17 bases between the two germline ends. The length of the CDR3 is 13 residues.

Notes on this clone: Being one base from a much bigger clone, this may be a read error. The rearrangement links TRBV2 to TRBJ1-3; D is ambiguous. The V gene lost 6 bases and the J gene lost 0 bases, with 6 bases spanning the gap. The CDR3 length is 13 residues. Per germline, CDR1 SNHLY and CDR2 FYNNEI. CDR3 sequence reads: CASRRDSGNTIYF. In nucleotides, the CDR3 is TGTGCCAGCAGGCGGGACTCTGGAAACACCATATATTTT.

The genes are TRBV6-5 and TRBJ1-1; D unclear. Germline V CDR1 and CDR2: MNHEY, SVGAGI. Trimming cost V 2 bases and J 11 bases, with 18 bases left between them. The CDR3 sequence is 14 residues long. The CDR3 protein is CASSYTTSGLDAFF. CDR3 sequence (DNA): TGTGCCAGCAGTTACACAACGTCGGGGTTAGACGCTTTCTTT.

This chain joins TRBV5-1 and TRBJ2-4; 7 nucleotides match TRBD1. Germline lookup yields CDR1 SGHRS and CDR2 YFSETQ. CDR3 length equals 18 residues. The V gene end was trimmed by 0 bases and the J gene end by 0 bases; junction bases not matched to a gene: 9. The CDR3, as DNA: TGCGCCAGCAGCTTGGGACAGGGAATCGCTCTAGCCAAAAACATTCAGTACTTC. Translation gives CASSLGQGIALAKNIQYF.

V gene TRBV24-1 combines with J gene TRBJ1-4; TRBD1 aligns across 10 bases. The CDR3 has 16 residues. V was pared by 4 bases and J by 7 bases, with 8 bases of the junction left unmatched. The germline V gene has CDR1 KGHDR and CDR2 SFDVKD. The CDR3 reads CATSDPGQGGSEKLFF. Written as DNA, the CDR3 is TGTGCCACCAGTGACCCCGGACAGGGGGGGAGTGAAAAACTGTTTTTT.

This sequence joins TRBV5-1 and TRBJ2-5; no reliable D call. The CDR3 totals 12 residues. In germline, CDR1 is SGHRS, CDR2 YFSETQ. Trimming stripped 4 bases from V and 0 bases from J, with 4 bases between. CDR3 sequence (DNA): TGCGCCAGCAGCACGGACCAAGAGACCCAGTACTTC. This sequence encodes CASSTDQETQYF.

The rearrangement uses TRBV5-1 and TRBJ1-2; unclear D gene. Germline V gene sequence: CDR1 SGHRS, CDR2 YFSETQ. The CDR3 sequence is 14 residues long. The ends were cut back, 0 bases at V and 2 bases at J, with 8 bases in the middle. The CDR3 coding sequence is TGCGCCAGCAGCTTGGGGGCAGTCAACTATGGCTACACCTTC. Residues: CASSLGAVNYGYTF.

The chain couples TRBV5-1 to TRBJ2-7; a possible D gene is TRBD2 (6 bases). Deletions cut 0 bases from V and 4 bases from J, with 17 bases between. CDR1 is SGHRS and CDR2 is YFSETQ in the germline V gene. The CDR3 has 16 amino acids. The DNA for the CDR3 is TGCGCCAGCAGCTTGGCCTCTTTTGGCGGGGAGTACGAGCAGTACTTC. It yields the protein CASSLASFGGEYEQYF.

This chain links TRBV28 with TRBJ2-3; D remains ambiguous. Germline lookup yields CDR1 MDHEN and CDR2 SYDVKM. This CDR3 contains 16 residues. V shed 4 bases and J shed 4 bases, with 18 bases lying between them. The CDR3 nucleotides are TGTGCCAGCAGTTCCAAAACTGTGACTGGCGCAGATACGCAGTATTTT. The encoded protein is CASSSKTVTGADTQYF.

The chain links TRBV6-5 to TRBJ2-7; possible D gene TRBD1, 6 bases. Germline lookup yields CDR1 MNHEY and CDR2 SVGAGI. This CDR3 region has 13 residues. V lost 5 bases, J lost 3 bases, and 11 bases lay in between. The CDR3 DNA sequence: TGTGCCAGCAGTCCCGACAGGTTCTACGAGCAGTACTTC. It codes for CASSPDRFYEQYF.

A word on this clone: A read error may produce the germline difference seen at one junction end. This chain connects TRBV3-1 (or the pseudogene TRBV3-2) to TRBJ2-7; tentative D call: TRBD2 (6 bases). CDR1 LGHDT and CDR2 YNNKEL come from the germline V gene (reference sequence). The CDR3 is 13 amino acids. For the CDR3, the DNA is TGTGCCAGCAGCCTTCGGGAGTCCTACGGGCAGTACTTC. Translated: CASSLRESYGQYF.

J is TRBJ2-3 and V is TRBV5-1, with 7 bases lining up with TRBD1. This CDR3 is 15 amino acids long. The germline V gene encodes CDR1 SGHRS and CDR2 YFSETQ. V trimming: 0 bases; J trimming: 3 bases; junction bases outside the gene matches: 4. Here the CDR3 DNA reads TGCGCCAGCAGCTTGGACAGGGGAGCGACAGATACGCAGTATTTT. It translates to CASSLDRGATDTQYF. Full variable domain (missing parts from reference TRBV5-1 and TRBJ2-3): KAGVTQTPRYLIKTRGQQVTLSCSPISGHRSVSWYQQTPGQGLQFLFEYFSETQRNKGNFPGRFSGRQFSNSRSEMNVSTLELGDSALYLCASSLDRGATDTQYFGPGTRLTVL.

V is TRBV27 and J is TRBJ1-1; D is ambiguous. The V end was cut by 1 base, the J end by 0 bases, with 12 bases between. Germline values: CDR1 MNHEY, CDR2 SMNVEV (reference sequence). This CDR3 is built from 16 residues. The CDR3 nucleotides read TGTGCCAGCAGTTTATACTTTAGCCTTATGAACACTGAAGCTTTCTTT. It is translated as CASSLYFSLMNTEAFF.

The gene calls are TRBV5-4 and TRBJ1-1; D gene uncertain. Per the germline V gene, CDR1 is SGHNT and CDR2 is YYREEE (reference sequence). CDR3 length equals 14 residues. V was shortened by 3 bases and J by 3 bases, with 12 bases between the two germline ends. The CDR3 protein is CASSSYDSYTEAFF. The DNA of the CDR3 is TGTGCCAGCAGCTCCTATGACTCCTACACTGAAGCTTTCTTT.

The chain combines TRBV3-1 (or the pseudogene TRBV3-2) with TRBJ1-2; 11 bases line up with TRBD1. This CDR3 has 15 amino acids. Trimming removed 4 bases from V and 9 bases from J; junction bases left unmatched: 10. CDR1 is LGHDT, CDR2 YNNKEL, per germline (reference sequence). The CDR3 loop reads CASSLGQGAWIRYTF. The CDR3, as DNA: TGTGCCAGCAGCCTAGGACAGGGGGCGTGGATTCGCTACACCTTC.

The rearrangement links TRBV24-1 to TRBJ2-1; D not resolved. The germline gives CDR1 KGHDR, CDR2 SFDVKD. V lost 2 bases and J lost 0, with 10 bases in between. The CDR3 is 16 amino acids. The CDR3 spells CATSDSYGSSYNEQFF. The DNA of the CDR3 is TGTGCCACCAGTGATTCCTACGGTAGCTCCTACAATGAGCAGTTCTTC.

This chain links TRBV6-2 or TRBV6-3 with TRBJ2-7, with 14 bases lining up with TRBD2. V lost 0 bases, J lost 6 bases, and 4 bases stayed unmatched. The CDR3 runs 16 residues. CDR1 is MNHEY and CDR2 is SVGEGT in the germline V gene. The CDR3 protein is CASSYSGLAGGGEQYF. The CDR3 nucleotides read TGTGCCAGCAGTTACTCCGGACTAGCGGGAGGAGGCGAGCAGTACTTC.

The genes are TRBV11-1 and TRBJ2-1; 8 bases line up with TRBD1. The CDR3 contains 16 residues. CDR1 is SGHAT, CDR2 FQDESV, per germline (reference sequence). V lost 4 bases to trimming and J lost 0 bases; unmatched junction nucleotides: 5. The CDR3, as DNA: TGTGCCAGCAGCTCGCCGGGACAGGACTCCTACAATGAGCAGTTCTTC. As protein: CASSSPGQDSYNEQFF.

J is TRBJ2-5 and V is TRBV9, with 12 bases identical to TRBD2. J lost 5 bases, V lost 4 bases, and 9 bases had no gene match. The length of the CDR3 is 16 residues. The V gene's germline CDR1 is SGDLS and CDR2 YYNGEE. As DNA, the CDR3 is TGTGCCAGCAGCCCGGGGCTAGCGGGGGGGCCGGAGACCCAGTACTTC. It translates to CASSPGLAGGPETQYF.

The rearrangement joins TRBV6-5 to TRBJ1-5; no definite D call. CDR1 and CDR2 (germline): MNHEY, SVGAGI. V lost 6 bases, J lost 7 bases, and 16 bases lay in between. The CDR3 is made up of 14 amino acids. Written as DNA, the CDR3 is TGTGCCAGCAGATCATATCCAGGCGAGCAGCCCCAGCATTTT. Translating gives CASRSYPGEQPQHF.

V gene TRBV7-8 combines with J gene TRBJ1-1, with 10 bases matching TRBD1. This CDR3 is built from 16 residues. J gave up 6 bases and V 5 bases, and 12 bases lay outside the gene matches. Germline-derived CDR1 and CDR2 are SGHVS and FQNEAQ. The CDR3 here is CASSQNPGQGFSEAFF. The DNA of the CDR3 is TGTGCCAGCAGCCAAAATCCGGGACAGGGGTTCTCTGAAGCTTTCTTT.

J is TRBJ2-1 and V is TRBV6-5; D unresolved. The CDR3 spans 15 residues. The germline V gene has CDR1 MNHEY and CDR2 SVGAGI. V was trimmed by 0 bases and J by 8 bases, leaving 14 bases between them. The chain's CDR3 is CASSYSPRIGDEQFF. CDR3 sequence (DNA): TGTGCCAGCAGTTACTCGCCTAGAATAGGCGATGAGCAGTTCTTC.

The chain couples TRBV2 to TRBJ2-5; 11 bases map to TRBD2. The CDR3 is 15 amino acids. V trimming: 3 bases; J trimming: 5 bases; junction bases outside the gene matches: 5. From germline, CDR1 is SNHLY and CDR2 FYNNEI. The CDR3 is CASSDSGGARETQYF. CDR3 in DNA: TGTGCCAGCAGTGATAGCGGGGGGGCCCGGGAGACCCAGTACTTC.

The chain has TRBV27 and TRBJ1-4; possibly TRBD1 for D (5 bases). Between the trimmed V and J ends, which lost 6 bases and 4 bases, there was a span of 15 bases. CDR1 is MNHEY, CDR2 SMNVEV, per germline (reference sequence). The CDR3 totals 15 residues. This chain's CDR3 is CASSRSGEDNEKLFF. DNA of the CDR3: TGTGCCAGCAGCCGGTCGGGGGAGGATAATGAAAAACTGTTTTTT.